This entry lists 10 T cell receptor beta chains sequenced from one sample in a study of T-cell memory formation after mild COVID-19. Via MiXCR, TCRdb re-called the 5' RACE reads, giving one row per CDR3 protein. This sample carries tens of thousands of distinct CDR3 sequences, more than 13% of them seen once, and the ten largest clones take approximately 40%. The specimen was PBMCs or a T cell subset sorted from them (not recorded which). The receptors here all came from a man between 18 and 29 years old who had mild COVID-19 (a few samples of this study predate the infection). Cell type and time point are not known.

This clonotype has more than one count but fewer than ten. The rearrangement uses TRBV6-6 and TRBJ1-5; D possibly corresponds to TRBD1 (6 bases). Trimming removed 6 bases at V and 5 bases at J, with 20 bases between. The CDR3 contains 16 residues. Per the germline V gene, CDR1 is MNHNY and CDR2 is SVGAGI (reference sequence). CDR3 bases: TGTGCCAGCAGGATGGAACTTGACAGGAGAGATCAGCCCCAGCATTTT. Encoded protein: CASRMELDRRDQPQHF.

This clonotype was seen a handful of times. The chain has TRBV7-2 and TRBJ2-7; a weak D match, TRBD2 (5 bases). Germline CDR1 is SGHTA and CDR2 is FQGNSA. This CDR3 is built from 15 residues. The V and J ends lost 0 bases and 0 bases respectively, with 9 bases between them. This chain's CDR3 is CASSLAGGSSYEQYF. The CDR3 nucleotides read TGTGCCAGCAGCTTAGCAGGAGGCAGCTCCTACGAGCAGTACTTC.

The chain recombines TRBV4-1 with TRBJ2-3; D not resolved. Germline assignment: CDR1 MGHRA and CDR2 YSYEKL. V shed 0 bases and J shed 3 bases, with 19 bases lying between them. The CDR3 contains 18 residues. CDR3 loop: CASSQDRWQILRTDTQYF. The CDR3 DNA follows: TGCGCCAGCAGCCAAGATAGGTGGCAGATTCTTCGGACAGATACGCAGTATTTT.

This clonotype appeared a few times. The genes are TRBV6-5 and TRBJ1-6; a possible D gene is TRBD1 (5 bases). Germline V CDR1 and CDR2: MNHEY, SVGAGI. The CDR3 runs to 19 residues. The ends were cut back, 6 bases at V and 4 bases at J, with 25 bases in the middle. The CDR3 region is CASSKGSGRSIPYNSPLHF. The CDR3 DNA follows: TGTGCCAGCAGCAAAGGGTCGGGACGCTCGATCCCTTATAATTCACCCCTCCACTTT.

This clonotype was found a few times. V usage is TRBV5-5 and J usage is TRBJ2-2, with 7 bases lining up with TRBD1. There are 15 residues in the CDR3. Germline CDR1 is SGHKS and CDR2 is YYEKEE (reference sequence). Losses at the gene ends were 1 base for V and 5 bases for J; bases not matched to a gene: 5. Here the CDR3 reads CASSLSTGVTGELFF. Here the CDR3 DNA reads TGTGCCAGCAGCTTGTCAACAGGGGTTACCGGGGAGCTGTTTTTT.

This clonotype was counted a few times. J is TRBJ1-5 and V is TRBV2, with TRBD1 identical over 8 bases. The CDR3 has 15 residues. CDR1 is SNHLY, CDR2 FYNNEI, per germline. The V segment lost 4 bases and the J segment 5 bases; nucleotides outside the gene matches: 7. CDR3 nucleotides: TGTGCCAGCAGTGTTGTGACAGGGGTCTATCAGCCCCAGCATTTT. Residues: CASSVVTGVYQPQHF.

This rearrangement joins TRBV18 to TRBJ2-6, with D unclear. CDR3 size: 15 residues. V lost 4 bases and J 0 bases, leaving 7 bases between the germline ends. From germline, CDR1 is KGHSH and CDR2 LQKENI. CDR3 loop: CASSRGSSGANVLTF. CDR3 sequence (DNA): TGTGCCAGCTCACGCGGAAGCTCTGGGGCCAACGTCCTGACTTTC. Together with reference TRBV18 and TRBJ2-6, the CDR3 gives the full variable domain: NAGVMQNPRHLVRRRGQEARLRCSPMKGHSHVYWYRQLPEEGLKFMVYLQKENIIDESGMPKERFSAEFPKEGPSILRIQQVVRGDSAAYFCASSRGSSGANVLTFGAGSRLTVL.

The chain's CDR3 is CASSQEGPGGTVGQFF. CDR3 bases: TGCGCCAGCAGCCAAGAGGGCCCAGGTGGGACAGTGGGGCAGTTCTTC. The chain links TRBV4-3 to TRBJ2-1; 7 bases align to TRBD1. CDR1 LGHNA and CDR2 YSLEER come from the germline V gene. With V trimmed by 0 bases and J by 12 bases, 14 bases remained unmatched. The CDR3 has 16 amino acids.

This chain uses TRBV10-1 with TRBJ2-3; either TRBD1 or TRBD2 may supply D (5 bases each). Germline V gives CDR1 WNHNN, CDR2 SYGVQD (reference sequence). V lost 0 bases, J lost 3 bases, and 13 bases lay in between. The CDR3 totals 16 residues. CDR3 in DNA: TGCGCCAGCAGTGAGTCGAAAAGTTGGGGGACAGATACGCAGTATTTT. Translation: CASSESKSWGTDTQYF.

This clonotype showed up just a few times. CDR3 in DNA: TGTGCCAGCAGTCCAGGGACAGCTTTGAAGAACACTGAAGCTTTCTTT. It is translated as CASSPGTALKNTEAFF. The chain links TRBV6-2 or TRBV6-3 to TRBJ1-1, with 7 bases matching TRBD1. This CDR3 is 16 amino acids long. Germline CDR1 reads MNHEY; CDR2 reads SVGEGT. Trimming took 5 bases from V and 1 from J; bases not matched to a gene: 10.